This T cell receptor (beta chain) was observed in a study of blood T cell repertoires in COVID-19. In the study overall: The study drew acute and convalescent COVID-19 samples from the United States, Italy and Spain. T cells, B-cell-depleted T cells, or PBMCs provided the cDNA or gDNA that served as material.

This clone is a singleton in its sample. Germline CDR1 LNHDA, CDR2 SQIVND (reference sequence). The CDR3 sequence is 15 residues long. Trimming removed 3 bases from V and 3 bases from J, with 12 bases in between. Original methodology: Amplification of reference gene primers provided the estimated nucleated cell counts. Sequencing used immunoSEQ multiplex PCR; TCRdb keeps in-frame clones, though not all of them. V and J calls plus clone size are reproduced from that table; the DNA served to infer D and trimming. The sample has around 100,000 clones, 70% to 90% seen once. Sequencing used peripheral blood. The TCR comes from a man aged 35-49 years with acute or convalescent COVID-19. The rearrangement joins TRBV19 to TRBJ1-5; D gene ambiguous. This CDR3 reads CASSIQDFNNQPQHF. CDR3 nucleotide sequence: TGTGCCAGTAGTATCCAGGATTTTAACAATCAGCCCCAGCATTTT.